Presented here are 2 T cell receptor beta chains from one specimen sequenced in a study of blood T cells in healthy people across ages. Using a J-beta primer mix together with a sample-barcoded 5' primer, a second PCR was run for roughly 6 to 11 cycles. Each CDR3 protein gets one entry after TCRdb re-called the 5' RACE reads with MiXCR. Seen here are 550,000 to 700,000 distinct CDR3 sequences, about 25% observed once, and the top ten hold roughly 20%. The sample consisted of blood. The receptors stem from an older woman in good health.

This clonotype showed up just a few times. V usage is TRBV20-1 and J usage is TRBJ2-1; 10 bases align to TRBD2. CDR1 and CDR2 (germline): DFQATT, SNEGSKA (reference sequence). V lost 0 bases, J lost 7 bases, and 6 bases stayed unmatched. The CDR3 totals 15 residues. Here the CDR3 reads CSARDRQRGGNEQFF. In nucleotides, the CDR3 is TGCAGTGCTAGAGATCGCCAGCGGGGGGGTAATGAGCAGTTCTTC.

The count of this clonotype is one. A junction end diverges from the germline sequence, so it may reflect a read error. V usage is TRBV29-1 and J usage is TRBJ1-4; D remains unclear. CDR1 is SQVTM and CDR2 is ANQGSEA in the germline V gene. This CDR3 has 15 amino acids. The CDR3, as DNA: TGCAGCGTTGAAGAGACGGGATGGGGAGTCGAAAAACCGTTTTTT. It codes for CSVEETGWGVEKPFF.